The rows below give T cell receptor beta chains drawn from one sample of a study of beta chain features in type 1 diabetes. Some clones are missing from TCRdb's copy, which holds only in-frame ones; the method was immunoSEQ multiplex PCR. The sample holds 600,000 to 750,000 clones, around 12% seen once. The sequenced sample consisted of naive CD4+ T cells from blood. Receptors originate from a man aged 25 to 45 with type 1 diabetes. Each CDR3 is given with its conserved first and last residue. A D gene is named only where the DNA matches it firmly. Size tells how often a clone was seen (once, few, many) or the class of an expanded clone, and some rows leave it out.

J	size	V	D	DNA	CDR3
TRBJ2-3	-	TRBV6-4	TRBD2	TGTGCCAGCAGTGAATCGGGACTAGCCTACACAGATACGCAGTATTTT	CASSESGLAYTDTQYF
TRBJ2-7	few	TRBV2	-	TGTGCCAGCAGATCGACCTCCTACGAGCAGTACTTC	CASRSTSYEQYF
TRBJ2-7	few	TRBV28	-	TGTGCCAGCAGTTTATTTCCCTACGAGCAGTACTTC	CASSLFPYEQYF
TRBJ2-3	few	TRBV7-2	-	TGTGCCAGCAGCCAGATGGTGAATACGCAGTATTTT	CASSQMVNTQYF
TRBJ1-2	-	TRBV30	-	TGTGCCTGGCGGGAGTTCCAACTTAATGGCTACACCTTC	CAWREFQLNGYTF
TRBJ1-4	few	TRBV28	-	TGTGCCAGCAGCGGAGGGAGACGTGAAAAACTGTTTTTT	CASSGGRREKLFF
TRBJ1-5	few	TRBV7-2	-	TGTGCCAGCAGCTTCCCTGGGCAGCCCCAGCATTTT	CASSFPGQPQHF
TRBJ1-2	-	TRBV19	TRBD1	TGTGCCAGTACACTCGGGGACAGGCCTAACTATGGCTACACCTTC	CASTLGDRPNYGYTF
TRBJ2-1	few	TRBV29-1	TRBD2	TGCAGTGTAACGGGACTAGCGGGGGGCCAAGATGAGCAGTTCTTC	CSVTGLAGGQDEQFF
TRBJ2-7	few	TRBV12-5	-	TGTGCTAGTGGTTTCCCACCCACCCAGGACACAGGCTCCTACGAGCAGTACTTC	CASGFPPTQDTGSYEQYF
TRBJ1-5	few	TRBV27	-	TGTGCCAGCAGAGACGGGGGTAGTGGTCAGCCCCAGCATTTT	CASRDGGSGQPQHF
TRBJ1-6	-	TRBV4-3	-	TGCGCCAGCAGCCAAGAGGTGGGGGGCGCTTGGTGGCCCCTCCACTTT	CASSQEVGGAWWPLHF
TRBJ2-1	-	TRBV7-8	-	TGTGCCAGCAGCTTAAGGACAGCCAACTACAATGAGCAGTTCTTC	CASSLRTANYNEQFF
TRBJ2-5	-	TRBV5-4	-	TGTGCCAGCAGCCCCCTGAAGACCCAAGAGACCCAGTACTTC	CASSPLKTQETQYF
TRBJ2-5	-	TRBV5-1	TRBD1	TGCGCCAGCAGCGAAGGGACAGGGCAAGAGACCCAGTACTTC	CASSEGTGQETQYF
TRBJ1-1	few	TRBV29-1	-	TGCAGCGTTGGTCTCCAGGGAGGAACTGAAGCTTTCTTT	CSVGLQGGTEAFF
TRBJ2-1	-	TRBV6-5	TRBD2	TGTGCCAGCACTTTAGCGGGGGCGACTGAGCAGTTCTTC	CASTLAGATEQFF
TRBJ2-3	-	TRBV4-2	-	TGTGCCAGCAGCCAAGAGTTGACTAGAGCTAGCACAGATACGCAGTATTTT	CASSQELTRASTDTQYF
TRBJ2-5	-	TRBV5-1	TRBD1	TGCGCCAGCAGCAGAAACAGGGGACCACAAGAGACCCAGTACTTC	CASSRNRGPQETQYF
TRBJ2-4	-	TRBV14	-	TGTGCCAGCAGCCAAGCGTTGGACGGCAAAAACATTCAGTACTTC	CASSQALDGKNIQYF
TRBJ2-7	few	TRBV7-8	-	TGTGCCAGCAGCTCTAGTCGGGTCGAGCAGTACTTC	CASSSSRVEQYF
TRBJ1-1	-	TRBV12-5	-	TGTGCTAGTGGTTTGTTCCCCGCAGGTGGGACTGAAGCTTTCTTT	CASGLFPAGGTEAFF
TRBJ1-6	few	TRBV5-1	-	TGCGCCAGCAGCTTGGACCCGGACAGTCAATCACCCCTCCACTTT	CASSLDPDSQSPLHF
TRBJ1-2	-	TRBV5-6	TRBD1	TGTGCCAGCAGTTTCGGGACAGGGGATGGCTACACCTTC	CASSFGTGDGYTF
TRBJ1-5	few	TRBV30	-	TGTGCCTGGAGTGGGAGGCCCAATCAGCCCCAGCATTTT	CAWSGRPNQPQHF
TRBJ1-4	-	TRBV29-1	TRBD1	TGCAGCGGAGGACAGGGTTTGGAAAAACTGTTTTTT	CSGGQGLEKLFF
TRBJ1-6	few	TRBV5-1	-	TGCGCCAGCAGCTTGGCCGCAGGGGATAATTCACCCCTCCACTTT	CASSLAAGDNSPLHF
TRBJ2-1	few	TRBV2	-	TGTGCCGGAGGGACAGAATACAATGAGCAGTTCTTC	CAGGTEYNEQFF
TRBJ2-1	few	TRBV11-2	-	TGTGCCAGCAGCCCCCAGGCTCCTGAGCAGTTCTTC	CASSPQAPEQFF
TRBJ2-1	-	TRBV4-3	TRBD1	TGCGCCAGCAGCCCAGGGAGAGCGCGACAGGGTTACAATGAGCAGTTCTTC	CASSPGRARQGYNEQFF
TRBJ1-6	once	TRBV5-1	-	TGCGCCAGCAGCTCCCAACTTAATTCACCCCTCCACTTT	CASSSQLNSPLHF
TRBJ2-7	few	TRBV28	TRBD1	TGTGCCAGCACCCTTCCGGGACAGGGAGGCGAGCAGTACTTC	CASTLPGQGGEQYF